The 25 T cell receptor beta chains below come from one sample, sequenced in a study of shared clonotypes between healthy human individuals. Data came from immunoSEQ multiplex PCR; TCRdb stores just in-frame clones and leaves some out. The table shows about 690,000 clones, with 80% to 95% occurring only once. Source material: memory CD8+ T cells from PBMCs. Noted subset: CD45RO+ cells pooled with CCR7-negative TemRA cells. Source of these receptors: a man aged 18-30 years in good health. Some clones in this sample may be carry-over from other donors' samples.

The chain combines TRBV28 with TRBJ2-1, with TRBD2 matching 11 bases. This CDR3 is 16 amino acids long. Looked up from germline, CDR1 is MDHEN and CDR2 is SYDVKM. After removal of 5 bases from V and 4 bases from J, the junction contained 7 bases not matched to a gene. The DNA for the CDR3 is TGTGCCAGCAGTCTCCTAGCGGGAGGCCAGTACAATGAGCAGTTCTTC. Its protein product is CASSLLAGGQYNEQFF. The full variable domain, with the rest looked up from reference TRBV28 and TRBJ2-1, is DVKVTQSSRYLVKRTGEKVFLECVQDMDHENMFWYRQDPGLGLRLIYFSYDVKMKEKGDIPEGYSVSREKKERFSLILESASTNQTSMYLCASSLLAGGQYNEQFFGPGTRLTVL.

The genes are TRBV16 and TRBJ2-1; the D gene is possibly TRBD2 (6 bases). The CDR3 loop spans 16 amino acids. Looked up from germline, CDR1 is KGHSY and CDR2 is FQNENV. Trimming took off 2 bases at V and 4 bases at J, with 15 bases between the two ends. The CDR3 sequence: CASSQTNLGTYNEQFF. The CDR3 nucleotides read TGTGCCAGCAGCCAAACGAATTTGGGGACTTACAATGAGCAGTTCTTC.

This clone was seen a single time. The gene calls are TRBV19 and TRBJ2-5; D gene unclear. The CDR3 contains 13 residues. CDR1 is LNHDA, CDR2 SQIVND, per germline (reference sequence). V shed 5 bases and J shed 1 base, with 8 bases lying between them. For the CDR3, the DNA is TGTGCCAGTAGTCTCCTGATCCAAGAGACCCAGTACTTC. This codes for CASSLLIQETQYF.

This clone was picked up many times. The chain uses TRBV19 and TRBJ1-2; perhaps TRBD1 as D (5 bases). V gave up 5 bases and J gave up 4 bases, with 8 bases separating them. This CDR3 has 12 residues. Looked up from germline, CDR1 is LNHDA and CDR2 is SQIVND (reference sequence). The CDR3 region has the DNA TGTGCCAGTAGTTCGGGGCCCTATGGCTACACCTTC. Translating it yields CASSSGPYGYTF.

This chain joins TRBV5-1 and TRBJ2-1, with a possible D match to TRBD1 (6 bases). The CDR3 is 13 amino acids. Trimming took off 4 bases at V and 1 base at J, with 6 bases between the two ends. Per the germline V gene, CDR1 is SGHRS and CDR2 is YFSETQ. The CDR3 DNA sequence: TGCGCCAGCAGCGGGACATCCTACAATGAGCAGTTCTTC. As protein: CASSGTSYNEQFF. The variable domain in full, with the rest retrieved from reference TRBV5-1 and TRBJ2-1, is KAGVTQTPRYLIKTRGQQVTLSCSPISGHRSVSWYQQTPGQGLQFLFEYFSETQRNKGNFPGRFSGRQFSNSRSEMNVSTLELGDSALYLCASSGTSYNEQFFGPGTRLTVL.

A remark on this clone: In the same sample, other DNA sequences code for this CDR3. This sequence joins TRBV5-6 and TRBJ1-2, with 7 bases lining up with TRBD1. V lost 3 bases and J lost 5; bases outside the gene matches: 4. In germline, CDR1 is SGHDT, CDR2 YYEEEE. CDR3 size: 13 residues. The CDR3 sequence: CASSSGQAYGYTF. CDR3 coding DNA: TGTGCCAGCAGCTCCGGACAGGCGTATGGCTACACCTTC.

The rearrangement uses TRBV19 and TRBJ2-1; D call uncertain. Trimming stripped 5 bases from V and 0 bases from J, with 17 bases between. CDR3 size: 17 residues. Germline CDR1 and CDR2: LNHDA and SQIVND (reference sequence). As DNA, the CDR3 is TGTGCCAGTAGTCATTTTAACGGATACCTCTCCTACAATGAGCAGTTCTTC. It is translated as CASSHFNGYLSYNEQFF.

This chain uses TRBV7-9 with TRBJ2-5; D ambiguous. Germline V gives CDR1 SEHNR, CDR2 FQNEAQ (reference sequence). The V end lost 5 bases, the J end lost 4 bases, and 17 bases lay between the germline ends. The CDR3 sequence is 15 residues long. The CDR3 is CASSGVGRHLETQYF. The CDR3, as DNA: TGTGCCAGCAGCGGGGTAGGACGGCACCTAGAGACCCAGTACTTC.

The chain has TRBV7-6 and TRBJ2-2, with TRBD2 identical over 7 bases. CDR3 length equals 13 residues. Per the germline V gene, CDR1 is SGHVS and CDR2 is FNYEAQ. With V trimmed by 6 bases and J by 6 bases, 4 bases remained unmatched. The CDR3 DNA sequence: TGTGCCAGCAGAAAAACTAGCGCCGGGGAGCTGTTTTTT. Residues: CASRKTSAGELFF.

The chain joins TRBV6-1 to TRBJ2-3; 7 bases match TRBD1. Germline values: CDR1 MNHNS, CDR2 SASEGT. The J segment lost 4 bases and the V segment lost 1 base, leaving 5 bases of the junction unmatched. This CDR3 region has 15 residues. The CDR3, as DNA: TGTGCCAGCAGTGAAGGACAGGGTCCCCCAGATACGCAGTATTTT. Translation: CASSEGQGPPDTQYF.

V is TRBV28 and J is TRBJ2-1; TRBD2 matches 7 bases. Germline values: CDR1 MDHEN, CDR2 SYDVKM. CDR3 length: 15 amino acids. V was pared by 7 bases and J by 4 bases, with 10 bases of the junction left unmatched. In DNA form, the CDR3 reads TGTGCCAGCACACTAGGACTAGAGATATACAATGAGCAGTTCTTC. Its translation is CASTLGLEIYNEQFF. Combining the CDR3 with reference TRBV28 and TRBJ2-1 gives the whole variable domain DVKVTQSSRYLVKRTGEKVFLECVQDMDHENMFWYRQDPGLGLRLIYFSYDVKMKEKGDIPEGYSVSREKKERFSLILESASTNQTSMYLCASTLGLEIYNEQFFGPGTRLTVL.

The chain has TRBV30 and TRBJ2-1; no definite D call. This CDR3 is 10 amino acids long. V gave up 0 bases and J gave up 10 bases, with 4 bases separating them. Germline loops: CDR1 GTSNPN, CDR2 SVGIG (reference sequence). CDR3 sequence (DNA): TGTGCCTGGAGTGTCTCAGAGCAGTTCTTC. Protein product: CAWSVSEQFF. The full variable domain, completed using reference TRBV30 and TRBJ2-1, is SQTIHQWPATLVQPVGSPLSLECTVEGTSNPNLYWYRQAAGRGLQLLFYSVGIGQISSEVPQNLSASRPQDRQFILSSKKLLLSDSGFYLCAWSVSEQFFGPGTRLTVL.

The chain links TRBV10-3 to TRBJ2-2, with D possibly TRBD2 on 6 matching bases. CDR1 is ENHRY, CDR2 SYGVKD, per germline. V lost 2 bases to trimming and J lost 4 bases, with 14 bases between them. CDR3 length: 16 amino acids. The DNA for the CDR3 is TGTGCCATCAGTGAGGGAGGGCAGGGTGGCACCGGGGAGCTGTTTTTT. Its translation: CAISEGGQGGTGELFF.

V usage is TRBV2 and J usage is TRBJ2-3; TRBD2 matches 13 bases. V was clipped by 5 bases and J by 2 bases; unmatched bases: 13. This CDR3 is built from 19 residues. The germline V gene has CDR1 SNHLY and CDR2 FYNNEI. The chain's CDR3 is CASSTRTSGSRWDTDTQYF. CDR3 coding DNA: TGTGCCAGCAGTACCCGGACTAGCGGGAGTAGATGGGACACAGATACGCAGTATTTT.

This clone was recorded once. This sequence joins TRBV7-9 and TRBJ1-4, with D possibly TRBD1 on 6 matching bases. The V gene lost 6 bases and the J gene lost 7 bases, with 15 bases spanning the gap. There are 14 residues in the CDR3. The germline gives CDR1 SEHNR, CDR2 FQNEAQ (reference sequence). The CDR3 DNA follows: TGTGCCAGCAGTGGGGGGCCCGAGGGTGAAAAACTGTTTTTT. This codes for CASSGGPEGEKLFF.

V gene TRBV14 combines with J gene TRBJ2-1; D is possibly TRBD2 (6 bases). The V gene's germline CDR1 is SGHDN and CDR2 FVKESK. V lost 4 bases, J lost 9 bases, and 16 bases lay in between. The CDR3 spans 14 residues. The CDR3 DNA follows: TGTGCCAGCAGCCCCGGGACTCCGTGGGGTGAGCAGTTCTTC. Its translation: CASSPGTPWGEQFF.

The chain combines TRBV7-2 with TRBJ1-2; TRBD1 matches 9 bases. The CDR3 spans 15 residues. Germline V gives CDR1 SGHTA, CDR2 FQGNSA. Losses at the gene ends were 0 bases for V and 4 bases for J; bases not matched to a gene: 3. CDR3 sequence: CASSLAGQGSYGYTF. The CDR3 bases are TGTGCCAGCAGCTTAGCGGGACAGGGATCCTATGGCTACACCTTC.

Points on this clone: The same CDR3 can be traced to other DNA sequences in this sample. V and J are TRBV27 and TRBJ2-7; a possible D gene is TRBD1 (6 bases). The CDR3 has 13 amino acids. The ends were cut back, 3 bases at V and 3 bases at J, with 9 bases in the middle. CDR1 and CDR2 from the germline V gene are MNHEY and SMNVEV (reference sequence). CDR3 sequence (DNA): TGTGCCAGCAGTTTCGGACAGAACTACGAGCAGTACTTC. This translates into CASSFGQNYEQYF.

The chain links TRBV11-2 to TRBJ2-3; D tentatively reads TRBD1 or TRBD2 (5 bases each). CDR3 length: 15 residues. The ends were cut back, 1 base at V and 4 bases at J, with 12 bases in the middle. Germline-derived CDR1 and CDR2 are SGHAT and FQNNGV. CDR3 amino acids: CASSLVGTGADTQYF. The CDR3 coding sequence is TGTGCCAGCAGCTTAGTCGGGACGGGCGCAGATACGCAGTATTTT.

The chain uses TRBV6-1 and TRBJ2-7, with 8 bases that match TRBD1. V dropped 6 bases and J dropped 4; count of bases not matched to a gene: 8. The length of the CDR3 is 14 residues. Germline V gene data show CDR1 as MNHNS and CDR2 as SASEGT. For the CDR3, the DNA is TGTGCCAGCAGCGAGACCAGGGGGCTTTACGAGCAGTACTTC. Amino acid sequence: CASSETRGLYEQYF.

The chain links TRBV5-4 to TRBJ2-4; 7 bases map to TRBD1. Germline CDR1 reads SGHNT; CDR2 reads YYREEE (reference sequence). V dropped 4 bases and J dropped 5; count of bases not matched to a gene: 9. This CDR3 has 15 residues. As DNA, the CDR3 is TGTGCCAGCAGCGTTATCGACAGGGAGCAAAACATTCAGTACTTC. It codes for CASSVIDREQNIQYF. Full variable domain (missing parts from reference TRBV5-4 and TRBJ2-4): ETGVTQSPTHLIKTRGQQVTLRCSSQSGHNTVSWYQQALGQGPQFIFQYYREEENGRGNFPPRFSGLQFPNYSSELNVNALELDDSALYLCASSVIDREQNIQYFGAGTRLSVL.

The CDR3 sequence: CASSLKSGGGSYGYTF. DNA for the CDR3: TGTGCCAGCAGCTTGAAGTCGGGCGGGGGCTCCTATGGCTACACCTTC. The chain joins TRBV7-2 to TRBJ1-2, with a tentative D call TRBD1 (6 bases). The V end lost 3 bases, the J end lost 4 bases, and 18 bases lay between the germline ends. This CDR3 spans 16 amino acids. Germline CDR1 and CDR2: SGHTA and FQGNSA.

This rearrangement joins TRBV11-2 to TRBJ2-3; 7 nucleotides align to TRBD2. Germline CDR1 is SGHAT and CDR2 is FQNNGV. V was clipped by 1 base and J by 8 bases; unmatched bases: 3. The CDR3 is 13 amino acids. CDR3 residues: CASSLAGLTTQYF. The CDR3 DNA sequence: TGTGCCAGCAGCTTAGCGGGACTAACTACGCAGTATTTT.

The chain recombines TRBV27 with TRBJ2-7; D possibly uses TRBD1 or TRBD2 (5 bases each). This CDR3 has 14 residues. The germline V and J ends were trimmed by 4 bases and 3 bases, with 13 bases remaining between them. Germline V lookup: CDR1 MNHEY, CDR2 SMNVEV (reference sequence). The CDR3 region is CASSSPGTGYEQYF. In DNA form, the CDR3 reads TGTGCCAGCAGTTCCCCCGGGACGGGCTACGAGCAGTACTTC.

The V gene is TRBV6-5, the J gene TRBJ2-5; 13 bases are a match to TRBD2. CDR1 MNHEY and CDR2 SVGAGI come from the germline V gene. CDR3 size: 14 residues. The ends lost 5 bases at V and 5 bases at J; junction bases unmatched: 2. CDR3: CASSRGLAGETQYF. The CDR3 nucleotides are TGTGCCAGCAGTCGGGGACTAGCGGGGGAGACCCAGTACTTC.